This TCR beta chain was identified during a study of CD8+CD57+ T cells in acquired aplastic anemia. From germline, CDR1 is LNHDA and CDR2 SQIVND (reference sequence). This CDR3 has 17 amino acids. Trimming shortened V by 5 bases and J by 0 bases, and 14 bases separated the two germline ends. Using genomic DNA as the template, TCR beta VDJ and CDR3 profiling was carried out. Each CDR3 protein is one row after TCRdb ran MiXCR on the reads. The table shows some 210,000 distinct CDR3 sequences, with 60% to 65% occurring only once. V gene TRBV19 combines with J gene TRBJ1-6; a possible D gene is TRBD1 (5 bases). Sequences were obtained from sorted CD4+, CD8+, or CD8+CD57+ T cells (not recorded which) from PBMCs. The origin of this receptor is a human donor in good health. The CDR3 is CASSPGTQSSYNSPLHF. The CDR3 bases are TGTGCCAGTAGTCCCGGGACCCAGAGCTCCTATAATTCACCCCTCCACTTT.